These T cell receptor beta chains were read from a single sample in a study of neurological immune-mediated disorders. TCRdb re-called the 5' RACE reads through MiXCR, storing one row per CDR3 protein. The data show about 81,000 distinct CDR3 sequences, 3.5% to 4.5% seen once. The source material was PBMCs. These TCRs come from a woman aged 55-75 years with multiple sclerosis. Both conserved end residues are part of each CDR3. A D gene is named only where the DNA matches it firmly. A row's size may be missing; if present it is once, few, many or a size class.

size,D,V,length,J,CDR3,DNA
many,-,TRBV7-9,14,TRBJ2-7,CASSPRGPEYEQYF,TGTGCCAGCAGCCCCAGGGGCCCGGAATACGAGCAGTACTTC
many,-,TRBV5-1,15,TRBJ1-5,CASSEDGYSNQPQHF,TGCGCCAGCAGCGAGGACGGGTATAGCAATCAGCCCCAGCATTTT
many,-,TRBV5-5,16,TRBJ2-2,CASSLSQQRVTGELFF,TGTGCCAGCAGCCTCTCTCAGCAACGAGTCACCGGGGAGCTGTTTTTT
many,-,TRBV15,15,TRBJ2-2,CATSRVGRSAGELFF,TGTGCCACCAGCAGAGTGGGCAGGTCAGCAGGGGAGCTGTTTTTT
many,-,TRBV5-1,16,TRBJ2-6,CASSMGTSGLANVLTF,TGCGCCAGCAGCATGGGGACCTCAGGGTTGGCCAACGTCCTGACTTTC
many,-,TRBV12-3/TRBV12-4,11,TRBJ1-1,CASRRGAEAFF,TGTGCCAGCAGACGGGGGGCTGAAGCTTTCTTT
-,-,TRBV11-2,16,TRBJ1-2,CASSLVGGAVNYGYTF,TGTGCCAGCAGCTTAGTCGGGGGCGCGGTAAACTATGGCTACACCTTC
many,-,TRBV20-1,15,TRBJ2-7,CSARVGSGGNYEQYF,TGCAGTGCTAGAGTAGGTTCGGGGGGCAACTACGAGCAGTACTTC
many,-,TRBV5-1,15,TRBJ1-2,CASSPGQGYNYGYTF,TGCGCCAGCAGCCCAGGCCAAGGTTACAACTATGGCTACACCTTC
many,-,TRBV5-1,15,TRBJ1-4,CASSPSGSPNEKLFF,TGCGCCAGCAGCCCCTCGGGTAGCCCGAATGAAAAACTGTTTTTT
many,TRBD2,TRBV20-1,12,TRBJ2-6,CSARVAGNVLTF,TGCAGTGCTAGAGTAGCGGGCAACGTCCTGACTTTC
many,-,TRBV3-1,15,TRBJ1-1,CASSPSDISNTEAFF,TGTGCCAGCAGCCCCTCGGACATTTCGAACACTGAAGCTTTCTTT
many,-,TRBV7-9,13,TRBJ1-1,CASRDSLNTEAFF,TGTGCCAGCAGGGACAGCTTGAACACTGAAGCTTTCTTT
-,TRBD2,TRBV28,16,TRBJ2-3,CASSSIAGGQADTQYF,TGTGCCAGCAGTTCGATAGCGGGGGGGCAGGCAGATACGCAGTATTTT
many,TRBD2,TRBV29-1,16,TRBJ2-3,CSVEGAGGSSPDTQYF,TGCAGCGTTGAAGGCGCGGGGGGGAGCTCCCCAGATACGCAGTATTTT
many,-,TRBV3-1,16,TRBJ2-1,CASSQAVAGRSNEQFF,TGTGCCAGCAGCCAGGCAGTGGCAGGGCGGTCCAATGAGCAGTTCTTC
many,-,TRBV5-1,14,TRBJ1-5,CASSLGDINQPQHF,TGCGCCAGCAGCTTGGGTGACATCAATCAGCCCCAGCATTTT
many,TRBD1,TRBV10-2,16,TRBJ1-6,CASSERQGGSNSPLHF,TGCGCCAGCAGTGAACGACAGGGCGGGTCCAATTCACCCCTCCACTTT
many,-,TRBV3-1,19,TRBJ2-1,CASSQDSGLAFSSYNEQFF,TGTGCCAGCAGCCAAGATTCCGGCCTCGCGTTTAGCTCCTACAATGAGCAGTTCTTC
many,-,TRBV20-1,13,TRBJ1-1,CSPWGGGGTEAFF,TGCAGTCCTTGGGGGGGCGGCGGCACTGAAGCTTTCTTT
many,-,TRBV6-5,13,TRBJ1-1,CASSYGRDTEAFF,TGTGCCAGCAGTTACGGCAGAGACACTGAAGCTTTCTTT
many,-,TRBV15,16,TRBJ2-5,CATSRGGIANLETQYF,TGTGCCACCAGCAGAGGGGGGATCGCAAACCTGGAGACCCAGTACTTC
many,-,TRBV29-1,11,TRBJ1-1,CSGGQNTEAFF,TGCAGCGGTGGACAGAACACTGAAGCTTTCTTT
many,-,TRBV6-2/TRBV6-3,15,TRBJ1-1,CASSYSGRGGTEAFF,TGTGCCAGCAGTTACTCGGGAAGGGGAGGAACTGAAGCTTTCTTT
many,TRBD2,TRBV5-5,14,TRBJ2-1,CASSSPLPGGTQFF,TGTGCCAGCAGCTCCCCCCTTCCGGGGGGGACCCAGTTCTTC
many,TRBD1,TRBV11-2,15,TRBJ2-2,CASPPGTEIIGELFF,TGTGCCAGCCCGCCGGGGACAGAAATCATCGGGGAGCTGTTTTTT
many,-,TRBV10-3,12,TRBJ1-1,CAISRGYAEAFF,TGTGCCATCAGCAGGGGATACGCTGAAGCTTTCTTT
many,-,TRBV6-5,16,TRBJ1-1,CASSIRLLGRNTEAFF,TGTGCCAGCAGTATCCGCCTATTAGGGCGGAACACTGAAGCTTTCTTT
many,-,TRBV5-1,11,TRBJ2-7,CASRGSYEQYF,TGCGCCAGCAGGGGTTCCTACGAGCAGTACTTC
-,-,TRBV12-3/TRBV12-4,14,TRBJ2-3,CASSLLTRTDTQYF,TGTGCCAGCAGTTTACTTACTAGGACAGATACGCAGTATTTT
many,TRBD1,TRBV5-1,16,TRBJ2-7,CASRLIRDRSSYEQYF,TGCGCCAGCAGGCTCATCCGGGACAGAAGCTCCTACGAGCAGTACTTC
many,TRBD1,TRBV6-5,14,TRBJ1-1,CASSFYLQGVEAFF,TGTGCCAGCAGTTTCTATTTACAGGGGGTTGAAGCTTTCTTT
many,TRBD2,TRBV12-3/TRBV12-4,14,TRBJ2-1,CASRGLAGDNEQFF,TGTGCCAGCAGAGGGCTAGCGGGGGACAATGAGCAGTTCTTC
many,-,TRBV5-6,13,TRBJ2-5,CASRALGEETQYF,TGTGCCAGCAGGGCCTTGGGGGAAGAGACCCAGTACTTC
many,-,TRBV5-1,15,TRBJ2-2,CASSLVPGGGRELFF,TGCGCCAGCAGCTTGGTGCCGGGGGGCGGCCGGGAGCTGTTTTTT
many,TRBD1,TRBV7-4,19,TRBJ2-3,CASNPAARGRLIITDTQYF,TGTGCCAGCAACCCAGCTGCGAGGGGGCGCCTCATAATCACAGATACGCAGTATTTT
many,-,TRBV12-3/TRBV12-4,12,TRBJ1-2,CASSFWAGGYTF,TGTGCCAGCAGTTTTTGGGCTGGTGGCTACACCTTC